The 31 T cell receptor beta chains listed next were all sequenced from one sample in a study of spatial heterogeneity in lung cancer. General study points: Higher tumor mutation counts went along with higher counts of expanded intratumoral alpha and beta TCRs.

Sample time point: sample taken at primary tumor resection. For these receptors, no antigen is known. TCRdb itself ran the 5' RACE reads through MiXCR, one entry per CDR3 protein. The sample consists of about 8,100 distinct CDR3 sequences, approximately 12% of them appearing once. The specimen was lung tumor tissue, collected at surgery. These receptor sequences come from a male donor with early-stage non-small cell lung cancer.

This clonotype was counted at least ten times. The library was designed around alpha chains, so this beta chain is a stray read whose abundance carries little weight. The J gene is TRBJ2-7, the V gene TRBV7-9; TRBD2 aligns across 10 bases. CDR3 length: 15 amino acids. Trimming cost V 8 bases and J 2 bases; bases outside gene matches: 9. Germline V gene lookup returns CDR1 SEHNR and CDR2 FQNEAQ (reference sequence). CDR3 nucleotide sequence: TGTGCCAGCGCCCACCCCCTAGCGGGAGCCTACGAGCAGTACTTC. It yields the protein CASAHPLAGAYEQYF.

In this sample, this clonotype turned up many times. This beta chain is a stray read from a library made for alpha chains; its abundance is not meaningful. The chain couples TRBV20-1 to TRBJ2-1; D is ambiguous. CDR3 size: 12 residues. CDR1 is DFQATT and CDR2 is SNEGSKA in the germline V gene (reference sequence). V was clipped by 0 bases and J by 10 bases, with 10 bases between them. Written as DNA, the CDR3 is TGCAGTGCTAGAGACGCGACTTGGGAGCAGTTCTTC. As protein: CSARDATWEQFF.

By share of the sample, this clonotype is medium-sized. This beta chain slipped into a library made for alpha chains as a stray read, so its size is not meaningful. V usage is TRBV7-9 and J usage is TRBJ2-1; 8 nucleotides align to TRBD2. The CDR3 length is 14 residues. Germline V gene lookup returns CDR1 SEHNR and CDR2 FQNEAQ (reference sequence). Trimming cost V 6 bases and J 3 bases; bases outside gene matches: 4. The CDR3 protein is CASSRGLVYNEQFF. The CDR3 DNA reads as TGTGCCAGCAGTCGGGGACTAGTCTACAATGAGCAGTTCTTC.

In this sample, this clonotype turned up many times. This beta chain is a stray read from a library made for alpha chains; its abundance is not meaningful. V gene TRBV20-1 combines with J gene TRBJ2-1; perhaps TRBD1 as D (6 bases). The V gene's germline CDR1 is DFQATT and CDR2 SNEGSKA (reference sequence). V lost 0 bases, J lost 0 bases, and 9 bases lay in between. The CDR3 loop spans 15 amino acids. CDR3 DNA sequence: TGCAGTGCTAGAGAGCAGGGGAGCTCCTACAATGAGCAGTTCTTC. Its protein is CSAREQGSSYNEQFF.

This clonotype was detected many times. Because the library targeted alpha chains, this beta chain is an off-target read whose size means little. The chain links TRBV7-2 to TRBJ2-1; 9 bases fit TRBD2. The germline V gene has CDR1 SGHTA and CDR2 FQGNSA. CDR3 length equals 17 residues. Trimming took 0 bases from V and 6 from J; bases not matched to a gene: 9. The CDR3, as DNA: TGTGCCAGCAGCTTAGCGGCCCTAGCGGGATCGGGCAATGAGCAGTTCTTC. Its translation is CASSLAALAGSGNEQFF.

This clonotype qualifies as medium-sized (0.01 to 0.1%). The library was designed around alpha chains, so this beta chain is a stray read whose abundance carries little weight. CDR3 sequence reads: CASSEQGVGETQYF. CDR3 coding DNA: TGTGCCAGCAGTGAACAGGGAGTAGGAGAGACCCAGTACTTC. This chain uses TRBV2 with TRBJ2-5, with D possibly being TRBD1 or TRBD2 (5 bases each). Germline values: CDR1 SNHLY, CDR2 FYNNEI. Trimming took off 2 bases at V and 4 bases at J, with 11 bases between the two ends. CDR3 size: 14 residues.

Regarding this clonotype: The size of this beta chain means little, since it is a stray read in a library made for alpha chains. The V gene is TRBV20-1, the J gene TRBJ2-6, with unresolved D. CDR1 is DFQATT, CDR2 SNEGSKA, per germline (reference sequence). The CDR3 has 17 residues. Deletions cut 1 base from V and 0 bases from J, with 13 bases between. CDR3 in DNA: TGCAGTGCTAGAGCTCACGAGACACCCTCTGGGGCCAACGTCCTGACTTTC. This encodes CSARAHETPSGANVLTF.

Ten or more counts support this clonotype. This beta chain was picked up by a library intended for alpha chains and is off target, so its count carries little meaning. The V gene is TRBV12-3 or TRBV12-4, the J gene TRBJ2-1; D might be TRBD2 (5 bases). Trimming cost V 3 bases and J 7 bases, with 13 bases left between them. CDR3 length: 14 residues. Here the CDR3 reads CASSFPSGVNEQFF. The DNA for the CDR3 is TGTGCCAGCAGTTTTCCCTCCGGGGTTAATGAGCAGTTCTTC.

This clonotype was seen at least ten times. This beta chain appears as a stray read in a library generated for alpha chains; its size is not informative. V and J are TRBV3-1 and TRBJ2-7; D is unresolved. CDR1 and CDR2 (germline): LGHDT, YNNKEL (reference sequence). This CDR3 contains 13 residues. V gave up 1 base and J gave up 6 bases, with 10 bases separating them. The CDR3: CASSQVFRTEQYF. CDR3 DNA: TGTGCCAGCAGCCAAGTTTTCCGTACCGAGCAGTACTTC.

This clonotype was counted ten times or more. The library was prepared for alpha chains; this beta chain is a stray read, so its frequency means little. The genes are TRBV10-3 and TRBJ1-5, with 8 bases that match TRBD1. CDR3 size: 15 residues. Per the germline V gene, CDR1 is ENHRY and CDR2 is SYGVKD. Germline trimming cut 2 bases from V and 3 bases from J; bases unmatched to any gene: 3. The CDR3 nucleotides are TGTGCCATCAGTGAGGGCAGGGGGCTCAATCAGCCCCAGCATTTT. Its protein product is CAISEGRGLNQPQHF.

This clonotype has ten or more counts. The size of this beta chain means little, since it is a stray read in a library made for alpha chains. This chain connects TRBV6-5 to TRBJ2-7; tentatively, D is TRBD1 (6 bases). This CDR3 spans 13 amino acids. Looked up from germline, CDR1 is MNHEY and CDR2 is SVGAGI. V lost 5 bases to trimming and J lost 3 bases, with 11 bases between them. The CDR3 reads CASSRGQDYEQYF. The CDR3 bases are TGTGCCAGCAGTCGGGGACAAGACTACGAGCAGTACTTC.

This clonotype was detected ten times or more. The library was designed around alpha chains, so this beta chain is a stray read whose abundance carries little weight. V gene TRBV20-1 combines with J gene TRBJ1-1; 8 bases are a match to TRBD1. J gave up 1 base and V 0 bases, and 1 base lay outside the gene matches. CDR1 and CDR2 from the germline V gene are DFQATT and SNEGSKA (reference sequence). This CDR3 is built from 14 residues. DNA of the CDR3: TGCAGTGCTAGAGAGGGGACAGGGAACACTGAAGCTTTCTTT. This gives the protein CSAREGTGNTEAFF.

This clonotype has a count of ten or more. This beta chain turned up in a library designed for alpha chains; as an off-target read, its abundance says little. This chain links TRBV20-1 with TRBJ2-3, with 7 bases matching TRBD2. Trimming at V came to 6 bases and at J to 0 bases, leaving 6 bases not matched to a gene. Germline V gene lookup returns CDR1 DFQATT and CDR2 SNEGSKA (reference sequence). This CDR3 is built from 14 residues. CDR3: CSARLAGSTDTQYF. Here the CDR3 DNA reads TGCAGTGCCCGACTAGCTGGGAGCACAGATACGCAGTATTTT.

This clonotype is large in the sample. This beta chain is off target for a library built for alpha chains, so its abundance means little. The rearrangement joins TRBV28 to TRBJ2-1, with 9 positions matching TRBD2. This CDR3 has 16 amino acids. In germline, CDR1 is MDHEN, CDR2 SYDVKM. With 5 bases clipped from V and 5 bases from J, the junction kept 10 bases outside the gene matches. This CDR3 reads CASSPRAPSGNNEQFF. CDR3 nucleotides: TGTGCCAGCAGTCCTAGGGCCCCTAGCGGGAACAATGAGCAGTTCTTC.

By proportion, this clonotype is medium-sized. With the library built for alpha chains, this beta chain is off target and its frequency is not meaningful. The chain combines TRBV20-1 with TRBJ2-1; D gene uncertain. Between the trimmed V and J ends, which lost 3 bases and 4 bases, there was a span of 13 bases. Germline CDR1 and CDR2: DFQATT and SNEGSKA (reference sequence). The CDR3 has 14 amino acids. The CDR3 protein is CSASVVSFYNEQFF. DNA for the CDR3: TGCAGTGCTAGCGTTGTCTCGTTTTACAATGAGCAGTTCTTC.

This clonotype was picked up many times. Found in a library prepared for alpha chains, this beta chain is an off-target read, and its abundance has little meaning. The gene calls are TRBV20-1 and TRBJ2-7; D not resolved. V gave up 1 base and J gave up 2 bases, with 12 bases separating them. This CDR3 region has 14 residues. The germline V gene encodes CDR1 DFQATT and CDR2 SNEGSKA (reference sequence). This CDR3 reads CSARGLKTTYEQYF. DNA for the CDR3: TGCAGTGCTAGAGGCCTGAAGACAACCTACGAGCAGTACTTC.

This clonotype was recorded at least ten times. This beta chain is an unintended read in a library built for alpha chains; its size means little. This chain connects TRBV7-9 to TRBJ1-1; D gene uncertain. From germline, CDR1 is SEHNR and CDR2 FQNEAQ (reference sequence). The CDR3 is 12 residues long. The V end was cut by 2 bases, the J end by 4 bases, with 5 bases between. The CDR3, as DNA: TGTGCCAGCAGCTTATTGGCCACTGAAGCTTTCTTT. This gives the protein CASSLLATEAFF.

The table lists this clonotype with many counts. A library made for alpha chains picked up this beta chain off target, so its size means little. This sequence joins TRBV5-1 and TRBJ2-3, with D perhaps TRBD2 (7 bases). The length of the CDR3 is 16 residues. Germline V gene sequence: CDR1 SGHRS, CDR2 YFSETQ. V lost 3 bases, J lost 4 bases, and 18 bases lay in between. CDR3 sequence reads: CASSSQGGGGADTQYF. The CDR3 DNA sequence: TGCGCCAGCAGCTCCCAAGGGGGGGGCGGGGCAGATACGCAGTATTTT.

In its sample, this clonotype was seen many times. This beta chain is a stray read from a library made for alpha chains; its abundance is not meaningful. The genes are TRBV20-1 and TRBJ2-5; 9 positions agree with TRBD1. J was trimmed by 5 bases and V by 6 bases; bases with no gene match: 10. The CDR3 runs to 14 residues. Germline V CDR1 and CDR2: DFQATT, SNEGSKA (reference sequence). The DNA for the CDR3 is TGCAGTGCCCCCAAACAGGGGGCGCGTGAGACCCAGTACTTC. Amino acid sequence: CSAPKQGARETQYF.

This clonotype is categorized as medium-sized. This beta chain turned up in a library designed for alpha chains; as an off-target read, its abundance says little. The chain carries TRBV28 and TRBJ2-7, with D possibly being TRBD2 (6 bases). This CDR3 has 15 amino acids. CDR1 and CDR2 (germline): MDHEN, SYDVKM. With 0 bases removed from V and 1 base from J, the gap between germline ends came to 10 bases. CDR3 DNA sequence: TGTGCCAGCAGTTTATGGGGGAGGCTTTCCTACGAGCAGTACTTC. Translating it yields CASSLWGRLSYEQYF.

This clonotype was counted ten times or more. This beta chain is off target for a library built for alpha chains, so its abundance means little. The chain uses TRBV5-6 and TRBJ2-7, with D unresolved. Germline CDR1 is SGHDT and CDR2 is YYEEEE. The V gene lost 0 bases and the J gene lost 4 bases, with 17 bases spanning the gap. The CDR3 is 16 residues long. The CDR3: CASSLGRNPFFYEQYF. CDR3 nucleotides: TGTGCCAGCAGCTTGGGACGAAACCCCTTCTTTTACGAGCAGTACTTC. Full variable domain (outside the CDR3, taken from reference TRBV5-6 and TRBJ2-7): DAGVTQSPTHLIKTRGQQVTLRCSPKSGHDTVSWYQQALGQGPQFIFQYYEEEERQRGNFPDRFSGHQFPNYSSELNVNALLLGDSALYLCASSLGRNPFFYEQYFGPGTRLTVT.

Note on this clonotype: For a library built for alpha chains, this beta chain is a stray read; little rests on its size. V is TRBV28 and J is TRBJ2-7, with D possibly being TRBD2 (5 bases). Trimming took 3 bases from V and 1 from J, leaving 16 bases between them. The CDR3 contains 16 residues. CDR1 is MDHEN and CDR2 is SYDVKM in the germline V gene. CDR3 DNA: TGTGCCAGCAGTTTGATGGGCTCAGGCGGGTCCTACGAGCAGTACTTC. Its translation is CASSLMGSGGSYEQYF.

This clonotype occurred many times. The library was prepared for alpha chains; this beta chain is a stray read, so its frequency means little. V gene TRBV6-5 combines with J gene TRBJ2-2, with D uncertain. Trimming left V 2 bases short and J 5 bases short, with 6 bases between. CDR1 MNHEY and CDR2 SVGAGI come from the germline V gene. This CDR3 spans 13 amino acids. DNA of the CDR3: TGTGCCAGCAGTTACGGACGTACCGGGGAGCTGTTTTTT. It is translated as CASSYGRTGELFF.

This clonotype was observed at least ten times. Because the library targeted alpha chains, this beta chain is an off-target read whose size means little. The chain carries TRBV20-1 and TRBJ2-3; either TRBD1 or TRBD2 may fit D (7 bases each). The germline V gene encodes CDR1 DFQATT and CDR2 SNEGSKA (reference sequence). Trimming took 0 bases from V and 1 from J, leaving 20 bases between them. The CDR3 loop spans 18 amino acids. This CDR3 reads CSARDGSQTGRGTDTQYF. CDR3 nucleotide sequence: TGCAGTGCTAGAGATGGTTCTCAGACAGGGAGGGGCACAGATACGCAGTATTTT.

This clonotype is medium-sized by share. This beta chain represents an off-target read in a library built for alpha chains; its size is of limited meaning. V gene TRBV2 combines with J gene TRBJ2-5, with a weak D call TRBD2 (5 bases). The CDR3 is 13 residues long. Germline CDR1 and CDR2: SNHLY and FYNNEI. As DNA, the CDR3 is TGTTCCTCCAGCACTAGAGACCAAGAGACCCAGTACTTC. Protein product: CSSSTRDQETQYF.

In regard to this clonotype: A library prepared for alpha chains yielded this beta chain as an off-target read; its size is of little meaning. The chain joins TRBV11-1 to TRBJ2-7; 8 bases are shared with TRBD2. In germline, CDR1 is SGHAT, CDR2 FQDESV (reference sequence). V dropped 1 base and J dropped 2; count of bases not matched to a gene: 10. The CDR3 contains 17 residues. The CDR3: CASSLGRSGRPTYEQYF. As DNA, the CDR3 is TGTGCCAGCAGCTTAGGAAGGAGCGGGAGACCAACCTACGAGCAGTACTTC.

Remarks on this clonotype: A library made for alpha chains picked up this beta chain off target, so its size means little. The genes are TRBV7-9 and TRBJ1-5; D ambiguous. Germline CDR1 reads SEHNR; CDR2 reads FQNEAQ (reference sequence). CDR3 length: 14 amino acids. V was trimmed by 5 bases and J by 4 bases, leaving 12 bases between them. CDR3 nucleotide sequence: TGTGCCAGCAGCCGAGGCAGCGGGAATCAGCCCCAGCATTTT. Its translation is CASSRGSGNQPQHF.

Concerning this clonotype itself: Found in a library prepared for alpha chains, this beta chain is an off-target read, and its abundance has little meaning. The CDR3 DNA is TGCGCCAGCCAAGGGACAGGGCAGAATCAGCCCCAGCATTTT. Its translation is CASQGTGQNQPQHF. This chain links TRBV5-1 with TRBJ1-5; TRBD1 matches 9 bases. Looked up from germline, CDR1 is SGHRS and CDR2 is YFSETQ. The CDR3 spans 14 residues. The V segment lost 7 bases and the J segment 4 bases; nucleotides outside the gene matches: 6.

This clonotype was seen at least ten times. This beta chain turned up in a library designed for alpha chains; as an off-target read, its abundance says little. This chain uses TRBV10-3 with TRBJ1-4, with 10 nucleotides matching TRBD1. CDR1 is ENHRY and CDR2 is SYGVKD in the germline V gene. The CDR3 length is 13 residues. The trim removed 7 bases at V and 7 bases at J, leaving 3 bases unmatched. DNA for the CDR3: TGTGCCATCACCAGGGACAGGGGTGAAAAACTGTTTTTT. It yields the protein CAITRDRGEKLFF.

Details on this clonotype: Because the library targeted alpha chains, this beta chain is an off-target read whose size means little. J is TRBJ1-2 and V is TRBV7-2; 7 bases fit TRBD1. CDR1 and CDR2 from the germline V gene are SGHTA and FQGNSA. With 3 bases clipped from V and 8 bases from J, the junction kept 3 bases outside the gene matches. CDR3 length equals 12 residues. The CDR3 protein is CASSLTGPGYTF. The DNA of the CDR3 is TGTGCCAGCAGCTTGACAGGGCCCGGCTACACCTTC.

Remarks on this clonotype: This beta chain is a stray read from a library made for alpha chains; its abundance is not meaningful. The V gene is TRBV12-3 or TRBV12-4, the J gene TRBJ2-4; D could derive from TRBD1 or TRBD2 (6 bases each). The CDR3 totals 15 residues. The ends were cut back, 5 bases at V and 6 bases at J, with 17 bases in the middle. The chain's CDR3 is CASSIQGFGGNIQYF. The DNA for the CDR3 is TGTGCCAGCAGTATACAGGGATTCGGGGGAAACATTCAGTACTTC.